This TCR beta chain was obtained from a study of blood T cell repertoires in COVID-19. Study in general: COVID-19 samples from acute and convalescent phases originated in the United States, Italy and Spain. Sources were T cells, B-cell-depleted T cells, or PBMCs; the material itself was cDNA or gDNA.

In the source study's methods: Quantification of nucleated cells was approximated via reference gene primer amplification. Using immunoSEQ multiplex PCR, the repertoire was profiled, and TCRdb retains in-frame clones only, with some absent. The V and J calls and the clone size are those of that table, but D and trimming were determined from the DNA. The table records 68,000 or so clones, over 60% of them present only once. V dropped 4 bases and J dropped 3; count of bases not matched to a gene: 10. CDR1 is MNHNS, CDR2 SASEGT, per germline. CDR3 length: 16 residues. The source is a human donor in a cohort sampled during active COVID-19. V is TRBV6-1 and J is TRBJ2-7, with 9 bases lining up with TRBD1. Sequencing was carried out using peripheral blood. CDR3 coding DNA: TGTGCCAGCAGTGCTCCGGGACAGGGCTTCGTCTACGAGCAGTACTTC. Protein product: CASSAPGQGFVYEQYF.